The entry below describes one T cell receptor beta chain. The antigen remains unidentified. Then a second PCR, running roughly 7 to 12 cycles, was carried out with a sample-barcoded 5' primer and a J-beta primer mix. Each of the samples gave a minimum of 2.5 million paired-end reads that contained CDR3. TCRdb redid the calling of the 5' RACE reads with MiXCR, one entry per CDR3 protein. The sample lists 920,000 or so distinct CDR3 sequences; around 43% were seen once. These data belong to a study of blood T cells in healthy people across ages. General study points: Roughly linearly, TCR beta diversity per million T cells fell as age increased. Relative to aged donors, long-lived donors carried more naive CD4+ cells and displayed higher diversity.

The ends lost 6 bases at V and 5 bases at J; junction bases unmatched: 7. CDR3 length equals 14 residues. Germline CDR1 and CDR2: MDHEN and SYDVKM. This receptor was identified in an older woman in good health. Sequencing used blood. V usage is TRBV28 and J usage is TRBJ2-5; 9 bases map to TRBD1. The CDR3: CASSQTGGAETQYF. CDR3 nucleotides: TGTGCCAGCAGCCAAACAGGGGGCGCGGAGACCCAGTACTTC.